The 23 T cell receptor beta chains below come from one sample, sequenced in a study of early T cells in non-severe SARS-CoV-2 infection. TCRdb passed the 5' RACE reads through MiXCR, listing each CDR3 protein once. Among 65,000 to 85,000 distinct CDR3 sequences listed, 10% were seen once. The source material was whole blood, sampled at baseline. These receptors came from an adult who was a healthcare worker with PCR-confirmed SARS-CoV-2 infection or an uninfected control (not recorded which).

This clonotype was seen more than once but under ten times. The chain employs TRBV28 and TRBJ2-3, with 9 bases aligning to TRBD2. The J segment lost 2 bases and the V segment lost 3 bases, leaving 9 bases of the junction unmatched. The V gene's germline CDR1 is MDHEN and CDR2 SYDVKM. CDR3 length: 17 amino acids. Here the CDR3 reads CASSFVSAGGPTDTQYF. CDR3 in DNA: TGTGCCAGCAGTTTCGTATCAGCGGGAGGCCCCACAGATACGCAGTATTTT.

V usage is TRBV9 and J usage is TRBJ1-3; D unresolved. Germline V CDR1 and CDR2: SGDLS, YYNGEE. V lost 3 bases and J lost 3, with 4 bases in between. This CDR3 comprises 12 residues. The CDR3 bases are TGTGCCAGCAGCGGGAATGGAAACACCATATATTTT. The encoded protein is CASSGNGNTIYF.

V gene TRBV28 combines with J gene TRBJ1-5; D unresolved. The germline V and J ends were trimmed by 4 bases and 6 bases, with 7 bases remaining between them. This CDR3 is 12 amino acids long. Germline V lookup: CDR1 MDHEN, CDR2 SYDVKM. The CDR3 here is CASSSGRQPQHF. The CDR3 bases are TGTGCCAGCAGTTCTGGACGTCAGCCCCAGCATTTT.

The table lists this clonotype with a few counts. The gene calls are TRBV4-1 and TRBJ1-5; 7 nucleotides line up with TRBD1. Germline assignment: CDR1 MGHRA and CDR2 YSYEKL. The CDR3 is made up of 15 amino acids. V shed 1 base, J shed 3 bases, and the junction held 3 bases outside the gene matches. This CDR3 is CASSQGQGNNQPQHF. CDR3 DNA sequence: TGCGCCAGCAGCCAAGGACAGGGTAACAATCAGCCCCAGCATTTT.

In this sample, this clonotype turned up many times. V usage is TRBV7-2 and J usage is TRBJ2-7, with 7 bases aligning to TRBD2. V was pared by 1 base and J by 2 bases, with 8 bases of the junction left unmatched. CDR3 length: 16 residues. Germline loops: CDR1 SGHTA, CDR2 FQGNSA. The CDR3 here is CASSLEFGGTTYEQYF. The CDR3 DNA sequence: TGTGCCAGCAGCTTAGAATTCGGGGGGACGACCTACGAGCAGTACTTC. The complete variable domain, with remaining parts taken from reference TRBV7-2 and TRBJ2-7, reads GAGVSQSPSNKVTEKGKDVELRCDPISGHTALYWYRQSLGQGLEFLIYFQGNSAPDKSGLPSDRFSAERTGGSVSTLTIQRTQQEDSAVYLCASSLEFGGTTYEQYFGPGTRLTVT.

Ten or more counts support this clonotype. This chain connects TRBV5-1 to TRBJ2-7; 8 bases are a match to TRBD1. V was clipped by 1 base and J by 5 bases; unmatched bases: 8. Germline assignment: CDR1 SGHRS and CDR2 YFSETQ. The length of the CDR3 is 15 residues. CDR3 coding DNA: TGCGCCAGCAGCTTGTCAGGGGGCACAGTAAACGAGCAGTACTTC. Its protein is CASSLSGGTVNEQYF. The full variable domain, completed using reference TRBV5-1 and TRBJ2-7, is KAGVTQTPRYLIKTRGQQVTLSCSPISGHRSVSWYQQTPGQGLQFLFEYFSETQRNKGNFPGRFSGRQFSNSRSEMNVSTLELGDSALYLCASSLSGGTVNEQYFGPGTRLTVT.

This clonotype was counted a few times. The chain couples TRBV20-1 to TRBJ1-6, with a possible D match to TRBD1 (6 bases). Germline values: CDR1 DFQATT, CDR2 SNEGSKA (reference sequence). This CDR3 has 14 residues. The V and J ends lost 1 base and 10 bases respectively, with 14 bases between them. CDR3 sequence: CSARGTGKISPLHF. The DNA of the CDR3 is TGCAGTGCTAGAGGCACAGGGAAGATATCACCCCTCCACTTT.

There are many counts of this clonotype. The chain links TRBV7-2 to TRBJ1-2, with D hard to call. This CDR3 has 13 amino acids. Germline loops: CDR1 SGHTA, CDR2 FQGNSA. Between the trimmed V and J ends, which lost 2 bases and 5 bases, there was a span of 9 bases. The CDR3: CASSLIHGYGYTF. In DNA, the CDR3 is TGTGCCAGCAGCTTAATCCACGGATATGGCTACACCTTC.

At least ten counts were recorded for this clonotype. The chain uses TRBV7-2 and TRBJ2-7; 8 bases align to TRBD1. V shed 5 bases, J shed 4 bases, and the junction held 10 bases outside the gene matches. There are 15 residues in the CDR3. Germline V gene sequence: CDR1 SGHTA, CDR2 FQGNSA. The DNA of the CDR3 is TGTGCCAGCAGCCATCTGGACAGGGCGAGGTACGAGCAGTACTTC. Translating it yields CASSHLDRARYEQYF.

The DNA of the CDR3 is TGTGCCAGCAGCCAGGCAGGGAGGAGTGAAAAACTGTTTTTT. Protein product: CASSQAGRSEKLFF. This chain uses TRBV3-1 with TRBJ1-4; maybe TRBD1 (5 bases). Germline V gives CDR1 LGHDT, CDR2 YNNKEL (reference sequence). The CDR3 is 14 residues long. Between the trimmed V and J ends, which lost 3 bases and 7 bases, there was a span of 12 bases.

J is TRBJ2-2 and V is TRBV19, with D possibly being TRBD1 (6 bases). CDR1 is LNHDA, CDR2 SQIVND, per germline (reference sequence). Trimming cost V 6 bases and J 0 bases, with 11 bases left between them. There are 15 residues in the CDR3. The CDR3 protein is CASRSRGTNTGELFF. For the CDR3, the DNA is TGTGCCAGTAGGTCCAGGGGCACGAACACCGGGGAGCTGTTTTTT. The full variable domain, in which reference TRBV19 and TRBJ2-2 provide the parts outside the CDR3, is DGGITQSPKYLFRKEGQNVTLSCEQNLNHDAMYWYRQDPGQGLRLIYYSQIVNDFQKGDIAEGYSVSREKKESFPLTVTSAQKNPTAFYLCASRSRGTNTGELFFGEGSRLTVL.

This clonotype has a single count. This chain joins TRBV3-1 and TRBJ1-1, with D unresolved. Per germline, CDR1 LGHDT and CDR2 YNNKEL (reference sequence). Trimming pared 3 bases from V and 7 bases from J, leaving 9 bases between. CDR3 size: 12 residues. The DNA for the CDR3 is TGTGCCAGCAGCCATGGACGGGGTGAAGCTTTCTTT. Its protein is CASSHGRGEAFF. The variable domain in full, with the rest retrieved from reference TRBV3-1 and TRBJ1-1, is DTAVSQTPKYLVTQMGNDKSIKCEQNLGHDTMYWYKQDSKKFLKIMFSYNNKELIINETVPNRFSPKSPDKAHLNLHINSLELGDSAVYFCASSHGRGEAFFGQGTRLTVV.

This clonotype was seen more than once but under ten times. This chain joins TRBV30 and TRBJ2-1, with 10 bases identical to TRBD2. Germline V CDR1 and CDR2: GTSNPN, SVGIG (reference sequence). Trimming cost V 2 bases and J 5 bases; bases outside gene matches: 3. This CDR3 has 14 residues. The CDR3 region has the DNA TGTGCCTGGAGTACGGGACTAGCGAACAATGAGCAGTTCTTC. Amino acids: CAWSTGLANNEQFF.

V and J are TRBV5-1 and TRBJ2-7, with D unresolved. The V end was cut by 0 bases, the J end by 2 bases, with 9 bases between. Germline loops: CDR1 SGHRS, CDR2 YFSETQ. CDR3 length: 14 amino acids. CDR3 DNA: TGCGCCAGCAGCTTGGTACCAGGCACCTACGAGCAGTACTTC. Translation gives CASSLVPGTYEQYF.

This clonotype has a count of ten or more. The chain joins TRBV7-6 to TRBJ2-7; 9 bases are shared with TRBD1. With V trimmed by 5 bases and J by 5 bases, 4 bases remained unmatched. CDR3 length: 13 residues. CDR1 SGHVS and CDR2 FNYEAQ come from the germline V gene. This chain's CDR3 is CASSLDRGDEQYF. The CDR3 DNA is TGTGCCAGCAGCCTTGACAGGGGGGACGAGCAGTACTTC. Full variable domain (rest looked up from reference TRBV7-6 and TRBJ2-7): GAGVSQSPRYKVTKRGQDVALRCDPISGHVSLYWYRQALGQGPEFLTYFNYEAQQDKSGLPNDRFSAERPEGSISTLTIQRTEQRDSAMYRCASSLDRGDEQYFGPGTRLTVT.

This clonotype occurred many times. The chain is built from TRBV7-2 and TRBJ2-3; D remains ambiguous. Germline values: CDR1 SGHTA, CDR2 FQGNSA. The CDR3 covers 13 residues. V was cut by 5 bases and J by 4 bases, with 10 bases left in between. The CDR3 DNA reads as TGTGCCAGCAGCCCCAACGGAGCAGATACGCAGTATTTT. Its protein product is CASSPNGADTQYF.

This clonotype was found many times. V is TRBV6-2 or TRBV6-3 and J is TRBJ1-2; TRBD1 might be the D (5 bases). Deletions cut 0 bases from V and 0 bases from J, with 17 bases between. The germline V gene has CDR1 MNHEY and CDR2 SVGEGT. The CDR3 covers 18 residues. Here the CDR3 DNA reads TGTGCCAGCAGTTACTCGATCGACATAAGGGGCGCTAACTATGGCTACACCTTC. Translating gives CASSYSIDIRGANYGYTF.

The J gene is TRBJ1-5, the V gene TRBV11-2; TRBD1 matches at 8 bases. V lost 5 bases, J lost 6 bases, and 9 bases stayed unmatched. The CDR3 has 15 residues. Germline loops: CDR1 SGHAT, CDR2 FQNNGV. CDR3 bases: TGTGCCAGCAGCGCTAATACAGGGGGGGCTCAGCCCCAGCATTTT. It is translated as CASSANTGGAQPQHF. Using reference TRBV11-2 and TRBJ1-5 for the parts outside the CDR3, the full variable domain is EAGVAQSPRYKIIEKRQSVAFWCNPISGHATLYWYQQILGQGPKLLIQFQNNGVVDDSQLPKDRFSAERLKGVDSTLKIQPAKLEDSAVYLCASSANTGGAQPQHFGDGTRLSIL.

This clonotype was picked up many times. One end of the junction is discordant with germline, which a read error may explain. This sequence joins TRBV7-9 and TRBJ2-3; 9 bases line up with TRBD2. This CDR3 region has 13 residues. CDR1 is SEHNR and CDR2 is FQNEAQ in the germline V gene (reference sequence). CDR3 DNA: TGTGCCAGCAGCGTCTCCTTGAGCGGGAGGCCTATTTTT. Amino acids: CASSVSLSGRPIF.

This clonotype was seen once. This chain joins TRBV5-4 and TRBJ1-1, with 8 positions matching TRBD1. Germline lookup yields CDR1 SGHNT and CDR2 YYREEE (reference sequence). Germline trimming cut 4 bases from V and 4 bases from J; bases unmatched to any gene: 9. The CDR3 is 15 residues long. CDR3 nucleotide sequence: TGTGCCAGCAGCCGAATGACAGGGGATGGCACTGAAGCTTTCTTT. Protein sequence: CASSRMTGDGTEAFF.

The rearrangement links TRBV2 to TRBJ2-3; a weak D match, TRBD1 (5 bases). The CDR3 spans 16 residues. V was pared by 6 bases and J by 2 bases, with 18 bases between. Germline lookup yields CDR1 SNHLY and CDR2 FYNNEI. In DNA form, the CDR3 reads TGTGCCAGCAGCGGAGATGCAGGGCGTCCCACAGATACGCAGTATTTT. The encoded protein is CASSGDAGRPTDTQYF.

This clonotype was observed many times. This chain links TRBV27 with TRBJ1-3; D unresolved. Trimming cost V 3 bases and J 4 bases, with 13 bases left between them. Germline assignment: CDR1 MNHEY and CDR2 SMNVEV (reference sequence). This CDR3 is built from 15 residues. The CDR3 loop reads CASSFSRPDGNTIYF. CDR3 nucleotide sequence: TGTGCCAGCAGTTTTAGCAGGCCGGACGGAAACACCATATATTTT.

This clonotype was seen more than once but under ten times. This rearrangement joins TRBV20-1 to TRBJ2-1; 8 nucleotides match TRBD2. With V trimmed by 3 bases and J by 4 bases, 5 bases remained unmatched. This CDR3 is 14 amino acids long. Germline values: CDR1 DFQATT, CDR2 SNEGSKA (reference sequence). This CDR3 is CSASPGRVYNEQFF. Written as DNA, the CDR3 is TGCAGTGCTAGTCCCGGGAGGGTATACAATGAGCAGTTCTTC.